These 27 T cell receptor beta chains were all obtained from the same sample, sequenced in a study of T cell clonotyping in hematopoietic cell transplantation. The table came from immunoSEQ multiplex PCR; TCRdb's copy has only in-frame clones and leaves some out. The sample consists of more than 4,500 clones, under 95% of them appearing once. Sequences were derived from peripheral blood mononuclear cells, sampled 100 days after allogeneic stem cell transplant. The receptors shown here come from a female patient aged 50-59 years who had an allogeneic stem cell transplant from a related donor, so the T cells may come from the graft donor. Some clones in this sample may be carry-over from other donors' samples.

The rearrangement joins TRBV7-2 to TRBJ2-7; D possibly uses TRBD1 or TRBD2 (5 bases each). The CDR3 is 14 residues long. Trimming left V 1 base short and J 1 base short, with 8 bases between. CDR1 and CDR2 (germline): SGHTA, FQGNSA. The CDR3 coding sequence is TGTGCCAGCAGCTTAGGGGGACGATCCTACGAGCAGTACTTC. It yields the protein CASSLGGRSYEQYF.

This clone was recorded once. CDR3 in amino acids: CASKALSGDSSYEQYF. DNA of the CDR3: TGCGCCAGCAAGGCCCTTTCGGGGGATAGCTCCTACGAGCAGTACTTC. The chain joins TRBV10-2 to TRBJ2-7, with a possible D match to TRBD2 (6 bases). The CDR3 spans 16 residues. With 7 bases removed from V and 0 bases from J, the gap between germline ends came to 19 bases. The germline V gene has CDR1 WSHSY and CDR2 SAAADI.

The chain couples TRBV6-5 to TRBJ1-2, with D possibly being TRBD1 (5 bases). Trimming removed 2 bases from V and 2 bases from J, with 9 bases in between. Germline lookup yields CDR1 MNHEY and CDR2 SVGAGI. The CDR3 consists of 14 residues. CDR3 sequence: CASSYAAGNYGYTF. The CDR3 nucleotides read TGTGCCAGCAGTTACGCGGCAGGGAACTATGGCTACACCTTC.

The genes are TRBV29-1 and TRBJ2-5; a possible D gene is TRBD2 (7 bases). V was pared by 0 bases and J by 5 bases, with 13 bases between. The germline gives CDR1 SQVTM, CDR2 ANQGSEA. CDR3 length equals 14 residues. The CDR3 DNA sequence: TGCAGCGTTGAAGATACGGGGGGCCGCGAGACCCAGTACTTC. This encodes CSVEDTGGRETQYF.

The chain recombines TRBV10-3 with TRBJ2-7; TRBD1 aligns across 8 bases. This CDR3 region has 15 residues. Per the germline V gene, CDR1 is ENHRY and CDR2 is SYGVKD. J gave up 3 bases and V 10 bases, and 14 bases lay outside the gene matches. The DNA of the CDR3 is TGTGCCACCTCCCCCACCCCCACAGGGGGCTACGAGCAGTACTTC. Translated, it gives CATSPTPTGGYEQYF.

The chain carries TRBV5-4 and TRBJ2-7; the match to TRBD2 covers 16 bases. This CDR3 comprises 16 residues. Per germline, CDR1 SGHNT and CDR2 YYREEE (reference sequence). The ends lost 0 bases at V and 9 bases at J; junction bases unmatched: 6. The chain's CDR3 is CASSLEGTSGRAGQYF. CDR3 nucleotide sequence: TGTGCCAGCAGCTTGGAAGGGACTAGCGGGAGGGCCGGGCAGTACTTC.

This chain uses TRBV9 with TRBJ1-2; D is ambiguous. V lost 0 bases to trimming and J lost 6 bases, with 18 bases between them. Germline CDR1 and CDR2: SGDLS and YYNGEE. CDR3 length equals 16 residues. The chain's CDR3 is CASSVVSRSVPDGYTF. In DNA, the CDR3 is TGTGCCAGCAGCGTAGTCAGCAGGTCCGTACCTGATGGCTACACCTTC.

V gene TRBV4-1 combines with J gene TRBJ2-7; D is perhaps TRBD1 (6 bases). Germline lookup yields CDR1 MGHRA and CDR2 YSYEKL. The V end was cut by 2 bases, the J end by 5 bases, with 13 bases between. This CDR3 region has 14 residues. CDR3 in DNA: TGCGCCAGCAGCCAACAACAGGGTCCCGACGAGCAGTACTTC. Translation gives CASSQQQGPDEQYF.

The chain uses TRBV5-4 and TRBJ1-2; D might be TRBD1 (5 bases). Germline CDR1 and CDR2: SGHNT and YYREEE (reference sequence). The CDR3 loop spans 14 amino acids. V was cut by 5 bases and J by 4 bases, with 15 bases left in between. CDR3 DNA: TGTGCCAGCAGAGAAATGGGGGTTTCCTATGGCTACACCTTC. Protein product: CASREMGVSYGYTF.

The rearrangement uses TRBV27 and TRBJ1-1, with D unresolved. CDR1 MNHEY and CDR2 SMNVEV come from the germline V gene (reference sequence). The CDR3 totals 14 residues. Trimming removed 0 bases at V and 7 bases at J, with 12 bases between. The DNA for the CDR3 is TGTGCCAGCAGTTTATCCGCGGACTATCGTGAAGCTTTCTTT. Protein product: CASSLSADYREAFF.

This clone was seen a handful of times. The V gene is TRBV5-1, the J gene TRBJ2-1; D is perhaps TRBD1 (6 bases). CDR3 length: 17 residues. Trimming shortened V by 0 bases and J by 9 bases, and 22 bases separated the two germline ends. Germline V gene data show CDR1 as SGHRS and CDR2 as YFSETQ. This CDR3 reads CASSLGHRDSTTAEQFF. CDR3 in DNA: TGCGCCAGCAGCTTGGGTCACAGGGATAGTACCACGGCTGAGCAGTTCTTC.

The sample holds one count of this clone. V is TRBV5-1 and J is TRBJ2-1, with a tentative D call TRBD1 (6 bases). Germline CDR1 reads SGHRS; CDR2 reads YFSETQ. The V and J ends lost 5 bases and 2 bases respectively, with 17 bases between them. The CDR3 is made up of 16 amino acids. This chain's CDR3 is CASSLYTGTTYNEQFF. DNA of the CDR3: TGCGCCAGCAGTTTGTACACCGGGACAACCTACAATGAGCAGTTCTTC. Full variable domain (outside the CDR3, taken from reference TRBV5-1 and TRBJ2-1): KAGVTQTPRYLIKTRGQQVTLSCSPISGHRSVSWYQQTPGQGLQFLFEYFSETQRNKGNFPGRFSGRQFSNSRSEMNVSTLELGDSALYLCASSLYTGTTYNEQFFGPGTRLTVL.

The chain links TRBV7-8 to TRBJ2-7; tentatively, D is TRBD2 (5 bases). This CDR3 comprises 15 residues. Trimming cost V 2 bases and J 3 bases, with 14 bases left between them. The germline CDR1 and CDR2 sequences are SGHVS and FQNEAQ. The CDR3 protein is CASSLIDPGIYEQYF. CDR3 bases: TGTGCCAGCAGCTTAATAGACCCCGGGATCTACGAGCAGTACTTC.

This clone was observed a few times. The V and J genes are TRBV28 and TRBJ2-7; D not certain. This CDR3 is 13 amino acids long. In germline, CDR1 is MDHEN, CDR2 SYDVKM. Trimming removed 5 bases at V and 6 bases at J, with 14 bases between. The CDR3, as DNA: TGTGCCAGCAGTCCAATGGGTGTTAGCGAGCAGTACTTC. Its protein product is CASSPMGVSEQYF.

The CDR3 is CASSLDRPGGGASWGDYGYTF. In DNA form, the CDR3 reads TGCGCCAGCAGCCTAGACCGTCCAGGGGGCGGAGCGTCGTGGGGGGACTATGGCTACACCTTC. The chain has TRBV4-3 and TRBJ1-2; 8 nucleotides line up with TRBD1. Germline trimming cut 4 bases from V and 3 bases from J; bases unmatched to any gene: 25. This CDR3 is built from 21 residues. Germline CDR1 LGHNA, CDR2 YSLEER.

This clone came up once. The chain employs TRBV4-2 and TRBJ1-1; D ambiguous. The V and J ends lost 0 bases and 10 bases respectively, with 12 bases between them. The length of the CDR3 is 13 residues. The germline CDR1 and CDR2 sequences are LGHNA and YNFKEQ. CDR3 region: CASSQEGLNRAFF. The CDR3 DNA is TGTGCCAGCAGCCAAGAAGGGCTAAATAGAGCTTTCTTT.

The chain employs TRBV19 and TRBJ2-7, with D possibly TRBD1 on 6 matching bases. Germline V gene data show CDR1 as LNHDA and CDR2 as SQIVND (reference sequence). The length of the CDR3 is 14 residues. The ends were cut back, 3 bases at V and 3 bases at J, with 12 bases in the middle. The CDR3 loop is CASSINREDYEQYF. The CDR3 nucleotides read TGTGCCAGTAGTATTAACAGGGAAGACTACGAGCAGTACTTC.

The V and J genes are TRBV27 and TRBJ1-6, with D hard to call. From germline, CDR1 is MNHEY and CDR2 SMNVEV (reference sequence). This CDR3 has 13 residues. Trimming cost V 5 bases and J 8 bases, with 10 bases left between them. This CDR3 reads CASSIWRDSPLHF. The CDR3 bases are TGTGCCAGCAGTATCTGGAGGGATTCACCCCTCCACTTT.

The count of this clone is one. This chain's CDR3 is CASSPGRPNQPQHF. The CDR3, as DNA: TGTGCCAGCAGCCCCGGACGGCCCAATCAGCCCCAGCATTTT. The V and J genes are TRBV6-6 and TRBJ1-5; D remains ambiguous. The V gene lost 6 bases and the J gene lost 3 bases, with 12 bases spanning the gap. The CDR3 sequence is 14 residues long. CDR1 is MNHNY, CDR2 SVGAGI, per germline (reference sequence).

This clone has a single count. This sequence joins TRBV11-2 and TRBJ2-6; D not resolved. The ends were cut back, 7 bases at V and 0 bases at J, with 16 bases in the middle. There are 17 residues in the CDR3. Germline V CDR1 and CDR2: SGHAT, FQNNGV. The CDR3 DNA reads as TGTGCCAGCACCCGACGGGCAGCCACCTCTGGGGCCAACGTCCTGACTTTC. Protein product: CASTRRAATSGANVLTF.

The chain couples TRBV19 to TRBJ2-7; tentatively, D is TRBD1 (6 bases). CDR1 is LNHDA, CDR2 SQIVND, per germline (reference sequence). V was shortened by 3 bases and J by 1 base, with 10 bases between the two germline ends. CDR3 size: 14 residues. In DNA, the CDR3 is TGTGCCAGTAGTATCACCGGACAGTCCTACGAGCAGTACTTC. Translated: CASSITGQSYEQYF.

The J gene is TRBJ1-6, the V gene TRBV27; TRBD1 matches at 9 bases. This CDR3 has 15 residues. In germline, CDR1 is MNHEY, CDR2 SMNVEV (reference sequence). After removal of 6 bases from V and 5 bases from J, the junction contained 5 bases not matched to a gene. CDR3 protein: CASRPWDRDNSPLHF. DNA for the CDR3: TGTGCCAGCAGGCCCTGGGACAGGGATAATTCACCCCTCCACTTT.

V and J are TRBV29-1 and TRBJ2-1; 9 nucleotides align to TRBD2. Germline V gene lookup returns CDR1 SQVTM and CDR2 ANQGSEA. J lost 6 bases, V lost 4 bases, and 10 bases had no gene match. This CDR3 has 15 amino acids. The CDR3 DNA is TGCAGCGTTGGGGAAGGGACTAGCCTTACCAATGAGCAGTTCTTC. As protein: CSVGEGTSLTNEQFF.

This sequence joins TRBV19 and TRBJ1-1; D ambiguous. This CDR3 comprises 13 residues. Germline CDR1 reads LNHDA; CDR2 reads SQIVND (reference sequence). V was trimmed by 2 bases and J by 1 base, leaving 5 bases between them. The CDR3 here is CASSITENTEAFF. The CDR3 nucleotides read TGTGCCAGTAGTATAACAGAGAACACTGAAGCTTTCTTT.

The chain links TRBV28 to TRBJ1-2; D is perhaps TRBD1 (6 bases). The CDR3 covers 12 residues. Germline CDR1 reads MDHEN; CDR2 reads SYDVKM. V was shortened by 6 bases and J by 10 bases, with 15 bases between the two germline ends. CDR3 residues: CASSRITGPYTF. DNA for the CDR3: TGTGCCAGCAGCCGTATAACAGGGCCCTACACCTTC.

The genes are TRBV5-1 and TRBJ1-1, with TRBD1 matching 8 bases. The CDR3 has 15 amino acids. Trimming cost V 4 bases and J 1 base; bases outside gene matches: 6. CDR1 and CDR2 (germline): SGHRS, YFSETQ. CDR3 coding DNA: TGCGCCAGCAGCCGCCCTGGGACAGGGAACACTGAAGCTTTCTTT. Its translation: CASSRPGTGNTEAFF.

The CDR3 sequence is CSAREGDTQYF. The CDR3 nucleotides are TGCAGTGCTAGAGAGGGTGATACGCAGTATTTT. V and J are TRBV20-1 and TRBJ2-3; D remains unclear. The germline V and J ends were trimmed by 0 bases and 6 bases, with 4 bases remaining between them. CDR3 size: 11 residues. CDR1 DFQATT and CDR2 SNEGSKA come from the germline V gene (reference sequence).